This TCR beta chain was retrieved from a study of T-cell memory formation after mild COVID-19. Study background: The TCR clusters were mostly specific to one donor. Study results and caveats: The main location of contracting CD4+ clones was CM and EM, and that of contracting CD8+ clones was EMRA. Pre-infection memory carried some responding clones, suggesting that cross-reactive memory joined.

The germline V gene has CDR1 SEHNR and CDR2 FQNEAQ (reference sequence). The CDR3 sequence is 16 residues long. V was pared by 10 bases and J by 1 base, with 22 bases between. This clonotype has at least ten counts. No antigen is known for it. One entry per CDR3 protein results from TCRdb running MiXCR on the 5' RACE reads. The sample includes around 340,000 distinct CDR3 sequences, 10% to 15% of them seen just once. The clonotype was recovered from a man aged 18 to 30 who had mild COVID-19 (a few samples of this study predate the infection). Cell type and time point are not known. The sample taken for sequencing was PBMCs or a T cell subset sorted from them (not recorded which). This chain uses TRBV7-9 with TRBJ2-5; the D is unclear. The DNA of the CDR3 is TGTGCCACCCCTGGGTTTGTGGGGAATGCCCAAGAGACCCAGTACTTC. Translation: CATPGFVGNAQETQYF.